This T cell receptor (beta chain) is from a study of control samples from healthy donors and cancer patients. Deletions cut 4 bases from V and 12 bases from J, with 18 bases between. The CDR3 length is 13 residues. Germline V gene sequence: CDR1 SGHAT, CDR2 FQNNGV. This clone appeared a few times. Clones were read by immunoSEQ multiplex PCR, and TCRdb kept only the in-frame ones, dropping some. The data show tens of thousands of clones, with 88% seen just once and around two fifths held by the top ten. This sequence originates from a man in his fifties with head and neck cancer. This chain connects TRBV11-2 to TRBJ1-2; D unresolved. The material sequenced was PBMCs. CDR3 nucleotide sequence: TGTGCCAGCAGCTCGGCCGGGGTTTTTGGGGACACCTTC. It yields the protein CASSSAGVFGDTF.